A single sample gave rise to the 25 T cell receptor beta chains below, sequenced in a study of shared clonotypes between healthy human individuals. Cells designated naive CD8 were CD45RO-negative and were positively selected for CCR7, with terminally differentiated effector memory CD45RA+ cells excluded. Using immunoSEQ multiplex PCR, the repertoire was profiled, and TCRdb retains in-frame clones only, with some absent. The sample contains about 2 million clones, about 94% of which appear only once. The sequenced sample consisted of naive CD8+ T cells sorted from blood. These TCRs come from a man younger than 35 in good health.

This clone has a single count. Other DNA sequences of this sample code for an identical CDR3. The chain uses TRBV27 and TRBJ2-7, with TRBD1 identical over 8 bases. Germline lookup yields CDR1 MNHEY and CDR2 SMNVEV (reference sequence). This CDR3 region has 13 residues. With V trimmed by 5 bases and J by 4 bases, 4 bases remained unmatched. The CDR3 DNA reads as TGTGCCAGCAGTCCCAACAGGGGGTACGAGCAGTACTTC. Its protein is CASSPNRGYEQYF.

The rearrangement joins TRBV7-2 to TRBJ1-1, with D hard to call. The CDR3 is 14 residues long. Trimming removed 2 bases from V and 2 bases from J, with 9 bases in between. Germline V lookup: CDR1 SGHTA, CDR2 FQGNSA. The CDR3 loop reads CASSLISSNTEAFF. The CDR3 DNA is TGTGCCAGCAGCTTAATCAGCAGCAACACTGAAGCTTTCTTT.

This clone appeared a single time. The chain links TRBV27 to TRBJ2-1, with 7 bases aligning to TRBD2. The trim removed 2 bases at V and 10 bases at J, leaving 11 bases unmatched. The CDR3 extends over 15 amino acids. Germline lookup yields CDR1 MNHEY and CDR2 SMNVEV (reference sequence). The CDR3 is CASSLGASGVGEQFF. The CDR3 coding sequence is TGTGCCAGCAGTTTAGGCGCTAGCGGCGTAGGGGAGCAGTTCTTC.

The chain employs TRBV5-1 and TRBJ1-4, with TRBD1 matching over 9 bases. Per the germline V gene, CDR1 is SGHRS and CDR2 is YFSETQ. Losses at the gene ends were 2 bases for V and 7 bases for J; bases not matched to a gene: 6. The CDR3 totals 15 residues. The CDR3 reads CASSFEGQGSEKLFF. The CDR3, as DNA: TGCGCCAGCAGCTTCGAAGGACAGGGGTCTGAAAAACTGTTTTTT.

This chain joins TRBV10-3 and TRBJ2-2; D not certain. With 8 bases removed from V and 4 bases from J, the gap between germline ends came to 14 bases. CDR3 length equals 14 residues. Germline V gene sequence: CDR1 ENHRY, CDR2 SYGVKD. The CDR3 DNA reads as TGTGCCATCGAGCTAGGAATGGGCACCGGGGAGCTGTTTTTT. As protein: CAIELGMGTGELFF.

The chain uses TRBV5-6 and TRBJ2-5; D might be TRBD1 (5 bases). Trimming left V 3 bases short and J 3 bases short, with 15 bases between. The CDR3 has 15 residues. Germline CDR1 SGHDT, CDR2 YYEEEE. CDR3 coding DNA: TGTGCCAGCAGCTCCCTTCCTGGGGCAGAAGAGACCCAGTACTTC. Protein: CASSSLPGAEETQYF. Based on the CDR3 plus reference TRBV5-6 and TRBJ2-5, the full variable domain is DAGVTQSPTHLIKTRGQQVTLRCSPKSGHDTVSWYQQALGQGPQFIFQYYEEEERQRGNFPDRFSGHQFPNYSSELNVNALLLGDSALYLCASSSLPGAEETQYFGPGTRLLVL.

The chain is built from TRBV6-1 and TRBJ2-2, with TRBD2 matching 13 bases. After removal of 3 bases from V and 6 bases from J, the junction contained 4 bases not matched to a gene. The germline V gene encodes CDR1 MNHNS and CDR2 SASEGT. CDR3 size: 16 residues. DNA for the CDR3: TGTGCCAGCAGTGACACTAGCGGGAGGGCCTCCGGGGAGCTGTTTTTT. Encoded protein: CASSDTSGRASGELFF.

The CDR3 loop reads CASSLVYSDSYEQYF. The CDR3 region has the DNA TGTGCCAGCAGCTTAGTATACTCGGATTCCTACGAGCAGTACTTC. This rearrangement joins TRBV7-9 to TRBJ2-7; D not resolved. With 1 base removed from V and 1 base from J, the gap between germline ends came to 11 bases. Germline CDR1 SEHNR, CDR2 FQNEAQ (reference sequence). The CDR3 is 15 residues long.

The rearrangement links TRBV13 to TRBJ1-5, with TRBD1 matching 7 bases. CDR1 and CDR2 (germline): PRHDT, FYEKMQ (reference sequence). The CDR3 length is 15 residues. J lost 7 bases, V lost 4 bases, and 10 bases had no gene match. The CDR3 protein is CASSSGQVDGQPQHF. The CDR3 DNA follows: TGTGCCAGCAGCTCCGGACAGGTTGACGGACAGCCCCAGCATTTT.

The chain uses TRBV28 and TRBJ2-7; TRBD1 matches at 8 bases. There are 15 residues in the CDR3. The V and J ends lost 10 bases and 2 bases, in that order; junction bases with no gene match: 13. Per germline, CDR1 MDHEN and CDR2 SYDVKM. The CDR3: CATKPGTGRPYEQYF. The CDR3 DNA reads TGTGCCACCAAGCCCGGGACAGGCCGACCCTACGAGCAGTACTTC.

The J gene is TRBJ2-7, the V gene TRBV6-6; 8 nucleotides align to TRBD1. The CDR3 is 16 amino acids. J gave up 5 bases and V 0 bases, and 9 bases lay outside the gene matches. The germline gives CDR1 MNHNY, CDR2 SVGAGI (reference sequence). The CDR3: CASSYSIGRGRDEQYF. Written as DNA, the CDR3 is TGTGCCAGCAGTTACTCGATCGGCAGGGGGCGAGACGAGCAGTACTTC.

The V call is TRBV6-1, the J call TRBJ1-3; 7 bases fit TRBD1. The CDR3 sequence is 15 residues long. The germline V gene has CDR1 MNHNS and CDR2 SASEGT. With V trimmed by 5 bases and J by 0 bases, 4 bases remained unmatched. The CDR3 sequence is CASSPDRTSGNTIYF. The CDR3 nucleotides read TGTGCCAGCAGTCCGGACAGGACCTCTGGAAACACCATATATTTT.

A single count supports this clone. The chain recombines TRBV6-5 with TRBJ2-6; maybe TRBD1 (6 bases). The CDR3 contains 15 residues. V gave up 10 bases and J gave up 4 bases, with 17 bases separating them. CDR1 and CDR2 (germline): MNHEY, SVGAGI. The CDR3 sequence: CATVGYQGGANVLTF. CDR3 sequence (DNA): TGTGCCACCGTCGGATATCAGGGGGGGGCCAACGTCCTGACTTTC.

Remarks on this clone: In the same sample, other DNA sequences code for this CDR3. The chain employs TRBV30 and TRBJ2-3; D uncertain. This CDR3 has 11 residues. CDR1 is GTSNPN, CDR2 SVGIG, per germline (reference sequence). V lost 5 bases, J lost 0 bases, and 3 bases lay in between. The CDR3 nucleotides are TGTGCCTGGGCTAGCACAGATACGCAGTATTTT. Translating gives CAWASTDTQYF. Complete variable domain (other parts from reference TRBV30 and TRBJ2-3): SQTIHQWPATLVQPVGSPLSLECTVEGTSNPNLYWYRQAAGRGLQLLFYSVGIGQISSEVPQNLSASRPQDRQFILSSKKLLLSDSGFYLCAWASTDTQYFGPGTRLTVL.

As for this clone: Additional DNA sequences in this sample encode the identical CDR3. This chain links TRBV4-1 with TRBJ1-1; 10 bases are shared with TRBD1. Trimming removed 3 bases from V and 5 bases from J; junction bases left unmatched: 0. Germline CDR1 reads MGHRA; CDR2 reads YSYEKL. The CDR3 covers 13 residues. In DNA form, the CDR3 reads TGCGCCAGCAGCCAGGGACAGGGGACTGAAGCTTTCTTT. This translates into CASSQGQGTEAFF.

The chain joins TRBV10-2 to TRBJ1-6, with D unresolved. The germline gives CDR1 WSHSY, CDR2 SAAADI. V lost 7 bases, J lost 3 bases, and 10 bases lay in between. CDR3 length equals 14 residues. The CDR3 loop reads CASTEGIYNSPLHF. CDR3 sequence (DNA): TGCGCCAGCACCGAGGGCATCTATAATTCACCCCTCCACTTT.

DNA of the CDR3: TGTGCCAGCAGTGAAGCGGTGGGGGGTGGCGCTGAAGCTTTCTTT. Translating gives CASSEAVGGGAEAFF. This sequence joins TRBV2 and TRBJ1-1, with D perhaps matching TRBD1 (5 bases). CDR1 and CDR2 (germline): SNHLY, FYNNEI. The CDR3 spans 15 residues. The V end lost 0 bases, the J end lost 6 bases, and 14 bases lay between the germline ends. Based on the CDR3 plus reference TRBV2 and TRBJ1-1, the full variable domain is EPEVTQTPSHQVTQMGQEVILRCVPISNHLYFYWYRQILGQKVEFLVSFYNNEISEKSEIFDDQFSVERPDGSNFTLKIRSTKLEDSAMYFCASSEAVGGGAEAFFGQGTRLTVV.

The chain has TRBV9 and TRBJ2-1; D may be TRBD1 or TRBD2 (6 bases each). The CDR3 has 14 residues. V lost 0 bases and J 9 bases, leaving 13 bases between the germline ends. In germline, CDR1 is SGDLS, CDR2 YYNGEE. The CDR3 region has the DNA TGTGCCAGCAGCGTAGGGCTAGGGGGAGGTGAGCAGTTCTTC. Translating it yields CASSVGLGGGEQFF.

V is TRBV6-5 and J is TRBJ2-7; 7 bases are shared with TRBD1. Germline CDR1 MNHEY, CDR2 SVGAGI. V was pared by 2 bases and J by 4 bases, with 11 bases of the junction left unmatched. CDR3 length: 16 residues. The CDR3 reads CASSYAGTAIGYEQYF. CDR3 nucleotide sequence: TGTGCCAGCAGTTACGCCGGGACAGCTATCGGGTACGAGCAGTACTTC.

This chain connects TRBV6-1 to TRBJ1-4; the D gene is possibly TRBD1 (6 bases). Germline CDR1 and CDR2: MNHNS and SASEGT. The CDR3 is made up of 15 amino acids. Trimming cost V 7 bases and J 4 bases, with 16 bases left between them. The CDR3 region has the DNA TGTGCCAGCATTAAAAACGGACAGCTTAATGAAAAACTGTTTTTT. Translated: CASIKNGQLNEKLFF.

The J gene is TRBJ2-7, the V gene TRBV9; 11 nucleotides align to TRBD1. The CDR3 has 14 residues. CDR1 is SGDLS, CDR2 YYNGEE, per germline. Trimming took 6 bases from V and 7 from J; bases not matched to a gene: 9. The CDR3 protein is CASTTGTGGREQYF. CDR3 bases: TGTGCCAGCACCACTGGGACAGGGGGACGGGAGCAGTACTTC.

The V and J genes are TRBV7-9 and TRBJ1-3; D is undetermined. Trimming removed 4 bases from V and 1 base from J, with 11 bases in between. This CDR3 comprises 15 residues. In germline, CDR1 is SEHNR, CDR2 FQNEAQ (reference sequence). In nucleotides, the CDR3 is TGTGCCAGCAGCTCCCAAGGGCTATCTGGAAACACCATATATTTT. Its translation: CASSSQGLSGNTIYF.

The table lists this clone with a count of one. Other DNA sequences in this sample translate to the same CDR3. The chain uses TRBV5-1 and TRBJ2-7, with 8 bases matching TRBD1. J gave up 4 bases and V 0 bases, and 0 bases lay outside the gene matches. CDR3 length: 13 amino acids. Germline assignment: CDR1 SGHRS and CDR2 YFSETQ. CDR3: CASSLGTGYEQYF. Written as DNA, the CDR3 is TGCGCCAGCAGCTTGGGGACAGGGTACGAGCAGTACTTC.

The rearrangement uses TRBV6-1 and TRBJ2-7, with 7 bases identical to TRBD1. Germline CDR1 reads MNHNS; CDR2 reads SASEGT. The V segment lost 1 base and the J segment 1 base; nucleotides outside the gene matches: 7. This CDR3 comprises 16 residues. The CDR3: CASSEEVTGWSYEQYF. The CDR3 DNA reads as TGTGCCAGCAGTGAAGAGGTGACAGGGTGGTCCTACGAGCAGTACTTC.

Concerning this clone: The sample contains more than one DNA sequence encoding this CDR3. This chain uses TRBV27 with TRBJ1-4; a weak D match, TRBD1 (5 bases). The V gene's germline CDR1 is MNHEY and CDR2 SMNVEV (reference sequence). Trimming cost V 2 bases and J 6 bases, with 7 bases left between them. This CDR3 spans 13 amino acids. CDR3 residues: CASSLLGDEKLFF. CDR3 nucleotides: TGTGCCAGCAGTTTACTGGGGGATGAAAAACTGTTTTTT.